This T cell receptor beta chain was identified in a study of OX40 agonist ivuxolimab in advanced cancers. For the study at large: Participants could have had prior anti-PD-1, anti-PD-L1 or anti-CTLA-4 therapy, and around 40% had some. Findings of the study overall: Some nonresponders also had low normalized T-cell clonal expansion.

The cohort excluded patients with autoimmune disease history or systemic immunosuppression. The data were produced by immunoSEQ multiplex PCR, yet TCRdb's version contains in-frame clones alone and is incomplete. There are around 64,000 clones in the sample; approximately 80% occur only once, and approximately 2.4% lies in the top ten. Concerning this clone: Antigen specificity is unknown.

The germline V and J ends were trimmed by 6 bases and 8 bases, with 11 bases remaining between them. The germline gives CDR1 SGHAT, CDR2 FQNNGV. This CDR3 has 13 residues. This TCR derives from an adult with an advanced solid tumor such as melanoma, head and neck, liver or kidney cancer. The chain combines TRBV11-2 with TRBJ1-6; no reliable D call. The sequenced sample was CD4+ or CD8+ T cells sorted from blood, obtained in a trial of the OX40 agonist ivuxolimab. The CDR3 DNA reads TGTGCCAGCAGGGATTACCGGGATTCACCCCTCCACTTT. Protein: CASRDYRDSPLHF.